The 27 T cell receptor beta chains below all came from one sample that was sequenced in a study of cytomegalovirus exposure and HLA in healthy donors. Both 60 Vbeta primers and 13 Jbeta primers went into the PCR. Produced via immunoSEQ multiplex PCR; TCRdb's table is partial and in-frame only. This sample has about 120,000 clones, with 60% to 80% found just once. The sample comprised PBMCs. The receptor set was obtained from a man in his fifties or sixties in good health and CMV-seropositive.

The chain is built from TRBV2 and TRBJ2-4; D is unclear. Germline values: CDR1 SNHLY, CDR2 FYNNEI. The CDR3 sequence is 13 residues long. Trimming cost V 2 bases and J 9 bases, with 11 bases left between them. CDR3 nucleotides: TGTGCCAGCAGTGAATCCAGAATTGGCATTCAGTACTTC. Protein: CASSESRIGIQYF. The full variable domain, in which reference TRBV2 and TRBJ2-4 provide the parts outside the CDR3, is EPEVTQTPSHQVTQMGQEVILRCVPISNHLYFYWYRQILGQKVEFLVSFYNNEISEKSEIFDDQFSVERPDGSNFTLKIRSTKLEDSAMYFCASSESRIGIQYFGAGTRLSVL.

The CDR3 DNA reads as TGTGCCAGTAGTATATGGGGCAGCTCCTATAATTCACCCCTCCACTTT. This sequence encodes CASSIWGSSYNSPLHF. The rearrangement joins TRBV19 to TRBJ1-6; the D gene is possibly TRBD1 (5 bases). The CDR3 spans 16 residues. CDR1 is LNHDA and CDR2 is SQIVND in the germline V gene (reference sequence). V lost 2 bases to trimming and J lost 0 bases, with 8 bases between them.

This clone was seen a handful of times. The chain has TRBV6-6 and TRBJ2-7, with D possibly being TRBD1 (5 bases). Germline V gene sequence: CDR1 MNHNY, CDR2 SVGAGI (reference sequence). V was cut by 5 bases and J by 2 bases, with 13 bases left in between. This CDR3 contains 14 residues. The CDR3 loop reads CASSLGQTTYEQYF. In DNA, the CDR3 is TGTGCCAGCAGTCTGGGGCAGACAACCTACGAGCAGTACTTC.

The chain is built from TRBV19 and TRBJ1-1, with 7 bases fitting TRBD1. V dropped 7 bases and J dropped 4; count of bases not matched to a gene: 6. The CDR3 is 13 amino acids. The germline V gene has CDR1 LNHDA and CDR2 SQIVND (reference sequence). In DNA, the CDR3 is TGTGCCAGTACCGGGCAGGGGGGCACTGAAGCTTTCTTT. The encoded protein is CASTGQGGTEAFF.

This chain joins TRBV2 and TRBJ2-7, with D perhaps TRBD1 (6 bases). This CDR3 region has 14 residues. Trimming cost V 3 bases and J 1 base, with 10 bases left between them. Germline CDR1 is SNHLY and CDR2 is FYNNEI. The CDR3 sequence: CASSDGTSSYEQYF. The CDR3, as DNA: TGTGCCAGCAGTGATGGGACATCGTCCTACGAGCAGTACTTC. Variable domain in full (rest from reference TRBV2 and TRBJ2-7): EPEVTQTPSHQVTQMGQEVILRCVPISNHLYFYWYRQILGQKVEFLVSFYNNEISEKSEIFDDQFSVERPDGSNFTLKIRSTKLEDSAMYFCASSDGTSSYEQYFGPGTRLTVT.

The CDR3 DNA reads as TGTGCCAGCAGCGTAGCGACCAGGCTTAGCGCCAATGAGCAGTTCTTC. This gives the protein CASSVATRLSANEQFF. The chain has TRBV9 and TRBJ2-1, with D perhaps matching TRBD2 (5 bases). The germline V gene has CDR1 SGDLS and CDR2 YYNGEE. Trimming took 0 bases from V and 6 from J, leaving 16 bases between them. This CDR3 spans 16 amino acids.

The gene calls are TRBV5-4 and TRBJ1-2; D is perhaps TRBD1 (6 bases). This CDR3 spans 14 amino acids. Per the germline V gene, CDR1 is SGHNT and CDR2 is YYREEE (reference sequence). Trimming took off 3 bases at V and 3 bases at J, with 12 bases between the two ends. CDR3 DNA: TGTGCCAGCAGCTCTACCGGACAGCACTATGGCTACACCTTC. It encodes CASSSTGQHYGYTF.

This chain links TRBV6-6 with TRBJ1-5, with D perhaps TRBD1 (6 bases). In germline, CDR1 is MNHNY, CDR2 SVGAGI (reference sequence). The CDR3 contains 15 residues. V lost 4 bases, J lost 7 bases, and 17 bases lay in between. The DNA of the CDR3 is TGTGCCAGCAGTTCCAACAGGGATTCGGGCCAGCCCCAGCATTTT. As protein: CASSSNRDSGQPQHF.

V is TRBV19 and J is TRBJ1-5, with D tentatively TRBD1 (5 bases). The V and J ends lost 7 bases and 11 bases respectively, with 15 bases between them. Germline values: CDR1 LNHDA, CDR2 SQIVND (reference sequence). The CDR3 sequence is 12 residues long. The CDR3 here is CASTAGPEAQHF. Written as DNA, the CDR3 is TGTGCCAGTACGGCAGGGCCCGAAGCCCAGCATTTT.

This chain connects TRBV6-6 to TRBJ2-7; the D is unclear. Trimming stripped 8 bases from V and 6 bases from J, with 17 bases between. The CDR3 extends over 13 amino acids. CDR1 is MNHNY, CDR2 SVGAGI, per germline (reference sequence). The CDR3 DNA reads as TGTGCCAGCTGCGGTGGTAGGATTGGCGAGCAGTACTTC. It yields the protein CASCGGRIGEQYF.

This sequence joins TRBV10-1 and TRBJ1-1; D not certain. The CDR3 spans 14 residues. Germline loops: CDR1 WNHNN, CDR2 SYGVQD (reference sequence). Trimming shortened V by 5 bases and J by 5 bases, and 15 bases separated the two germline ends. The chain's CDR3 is CASSSTGSETEAFF. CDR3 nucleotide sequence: TGCGCCAGCAGTTCGACCGGGTCAGAGACTGAAGCTTTCTTT.

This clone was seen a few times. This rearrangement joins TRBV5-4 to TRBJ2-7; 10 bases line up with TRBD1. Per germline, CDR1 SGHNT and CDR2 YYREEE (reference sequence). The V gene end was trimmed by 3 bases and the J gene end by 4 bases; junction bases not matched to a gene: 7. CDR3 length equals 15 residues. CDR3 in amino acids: CASSSGTGVWYEQYF. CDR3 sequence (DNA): TGTGCCAGCAGCTCCGGGACAGGGGTTTGGTACGAGCAGTACTTC.

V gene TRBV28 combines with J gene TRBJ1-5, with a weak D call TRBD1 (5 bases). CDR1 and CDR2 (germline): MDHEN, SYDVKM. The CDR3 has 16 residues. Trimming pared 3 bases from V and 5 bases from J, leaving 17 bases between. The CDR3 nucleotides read TGTGCCAGCAGTTTCGCCGGCCGGGGGACTTATCAGCCCCAGCATTTT. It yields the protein CASSFAGRGTYQPQHF.

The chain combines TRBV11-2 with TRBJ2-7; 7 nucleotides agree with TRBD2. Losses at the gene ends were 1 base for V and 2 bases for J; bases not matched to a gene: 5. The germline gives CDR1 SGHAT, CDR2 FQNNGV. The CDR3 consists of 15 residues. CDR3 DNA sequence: TGTGCCAGCAGCTTAGCAGCGGGATCAACCTACGAGCAGTACTTC. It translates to CASSLAAGSTYEQYF.

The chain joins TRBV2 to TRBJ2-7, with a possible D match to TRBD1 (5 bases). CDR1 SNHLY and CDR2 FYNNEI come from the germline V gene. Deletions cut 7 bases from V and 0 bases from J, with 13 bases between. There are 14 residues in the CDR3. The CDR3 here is CASNRRESSYEQYF. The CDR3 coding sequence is TGTGCCAGCAATCGCAGGGAAAGCTCCTACGAGCAGTACTTC.

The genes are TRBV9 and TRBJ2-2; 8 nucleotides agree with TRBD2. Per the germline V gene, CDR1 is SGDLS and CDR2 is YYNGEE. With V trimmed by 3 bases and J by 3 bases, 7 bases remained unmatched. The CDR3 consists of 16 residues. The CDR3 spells CASSARAGDYTGELFF. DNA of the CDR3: TGTGCCAGCAGCGCCCGAGCGGGGGACTACACCGGGGAGCTGTTTTTT.

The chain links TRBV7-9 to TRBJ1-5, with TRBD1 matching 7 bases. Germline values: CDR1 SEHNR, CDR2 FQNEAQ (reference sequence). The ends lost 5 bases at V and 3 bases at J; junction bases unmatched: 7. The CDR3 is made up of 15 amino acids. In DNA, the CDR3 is TGTGCCAGCAGCGGAGGGGGCGCTGACAATCAGCCCCAGCATTTT. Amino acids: CASSGGGADNQPQHF.

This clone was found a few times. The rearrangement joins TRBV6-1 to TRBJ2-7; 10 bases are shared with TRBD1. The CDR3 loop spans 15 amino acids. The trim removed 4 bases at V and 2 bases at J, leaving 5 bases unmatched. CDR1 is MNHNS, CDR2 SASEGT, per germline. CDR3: CASSGSGTGAYEQYF. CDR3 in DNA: TGTGCCAGCAGTGGTAGCGGGACAGGGGCCTACGAGCAGTACTTC.

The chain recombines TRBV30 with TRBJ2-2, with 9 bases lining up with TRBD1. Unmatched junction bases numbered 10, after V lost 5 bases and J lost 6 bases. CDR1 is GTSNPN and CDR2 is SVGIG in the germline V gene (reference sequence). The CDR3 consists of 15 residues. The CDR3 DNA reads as TGTGCCTGGCGATACCGGGACAGGGATTCCGGGGAGCTGTTTTTT. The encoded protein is CAWRYRDRDSGELFF.

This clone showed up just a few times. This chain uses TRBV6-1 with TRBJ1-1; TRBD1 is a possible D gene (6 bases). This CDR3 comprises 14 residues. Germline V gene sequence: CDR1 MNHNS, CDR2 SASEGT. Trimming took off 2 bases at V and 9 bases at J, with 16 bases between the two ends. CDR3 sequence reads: CASSEQGQKTQAFF. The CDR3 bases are TGTGCCAGCAGTGAACAGGGGCAAAAGACGCAAGCTTTCTTT.

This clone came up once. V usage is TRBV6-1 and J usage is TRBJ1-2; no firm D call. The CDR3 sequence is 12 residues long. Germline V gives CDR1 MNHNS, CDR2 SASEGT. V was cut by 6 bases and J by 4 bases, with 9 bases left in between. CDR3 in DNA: TGTGCCAGCAGAGGTAGCTCCTATGGCTACACCTTC. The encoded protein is CASRGSSYGYTF.

This CDR3 is CASSQAATGVQGYTF. The CDR3 bases are TGTGCCAGCAGCCAAGCGGCGACAGGGGTACAGGGCTACACCTTC. This chain uses TRBV14 with TRBJ1-2, with 8 bases matching TRBD1. This CDR3 region has 15 residues. Germline V gene data show CDR1 as SGHDN and CDR2 as FVKESK. With 1 base clipped from V and 8 bases from J, the junction kept 9 bases outside the gene matches.

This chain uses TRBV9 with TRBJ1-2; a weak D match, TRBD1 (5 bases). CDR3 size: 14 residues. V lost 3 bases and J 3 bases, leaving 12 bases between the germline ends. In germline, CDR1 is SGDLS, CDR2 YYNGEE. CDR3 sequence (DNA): TGTGCCAGCAGCGGCCCAGGGTTAGACTATGGCTACACCTTC. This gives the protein CASSGPGLDYGYTF.

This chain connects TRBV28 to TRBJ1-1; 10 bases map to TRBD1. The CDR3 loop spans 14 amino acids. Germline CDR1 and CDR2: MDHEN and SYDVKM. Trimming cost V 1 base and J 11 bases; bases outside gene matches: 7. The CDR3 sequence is CASSLLGQGKGAFF. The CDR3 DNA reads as TGTGCCAGCAGTTTATTGGGACAGGGGAAGGGCGCTTTCTTT.

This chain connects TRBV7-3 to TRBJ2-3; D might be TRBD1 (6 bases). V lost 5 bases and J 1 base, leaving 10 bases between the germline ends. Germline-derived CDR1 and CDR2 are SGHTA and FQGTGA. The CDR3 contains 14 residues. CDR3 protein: CASSARQGTDTQYF. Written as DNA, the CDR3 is TGTGCCAGCAGCGCAAGACAGGGCACAGATACGCAGTATTTT.

The CDR3 loop is CASSLAGLAGVRETQYF. The CDR3 coding sequence is TGTGCCAGCAGCTTGGCCGGGCTAGCGGGAGTTCGAGAGACCCAGTACTTC. The rearrangement joins TRBV5-4 to TRBJ2-5; 10 bases align to TRBD2. Per the germline V gene, CDR1 is SGHNT and CDR2 is YYREEE (reference sequence). V dropped 0 bases and J dropped 4; count of bases not matched to a gene: 9. The CDR3 totals 17 residues. Supplemented by reference TRBV5-4 and TRBJ2-5, the full variable domain reads ETGVTQSPTHLIKTRGQQVTLRCSSQSGHNTVSWYQQALGQGPQFIFQYYREEENGRGNFPPRFSGLQFPNYSSELNVNALELDDSALYLCASSLAGLAGVRETQYFGPGTRLLVL.

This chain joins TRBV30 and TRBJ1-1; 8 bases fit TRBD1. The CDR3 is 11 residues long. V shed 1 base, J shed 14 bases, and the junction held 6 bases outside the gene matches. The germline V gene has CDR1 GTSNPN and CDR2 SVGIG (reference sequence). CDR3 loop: CAWSARTGQFF. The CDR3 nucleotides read TGTGCCTGGAGTGCTCGGACAGGGCAATTCTTT.